The 7 T cell receptor beta chains below come from one sample, sequenced in a study of blood T cells in healthy people across ages (dated by TCRdb to between 2014 and 2017). The library relied on 5' RACE. Sequenced using an Illumina HiSeq 2500. A second PCR of about 6 to 11 cycles was performed with a sample-barcoded 5' primer and a J-beta primer mix. TCRdb trimmed the raw reads at Q25, called clones with MiXCR and kept productive beta chains. When rows share a CDR3 protein, they turn into one entry using the most common DNA and genes. The sample table holds about 650,000 distinct CDR3 sequences, of which 52% were seen once. Around an eighth of the sample comes from the top ten. Material for sequencing was blood. These receptors were obtained from a woman older than 75 in good health.

As regards this clonotype: One base away lies a much larger clone, so this may be a sequencing read error. The genes are TRBV9 and TRBJ2-1; D unclear. Trimming pared 3 bases from V and 10 bases from J, leaving 14 bases between. Germline lookup yields CDR1 SGDLS and CDR2 YYNGEE. The CDR3 is 13 residues long. CDR3 amino acids: CASSASGPAEQFF. In DNA form, the CDR3 reads TGTGCCAGCAGCGCATCCGGACCAGCAGAGCAGTTCTTC.

The chain joins TRBV6-2 or TRBV6-3 to TRBJ2-2, with 10 positions matching TRBD1. The V gene end was trimmed by 6 bases and the J gene end by 4 bases; junction bases not matched to a gene: 11. Germline V gene data show CDR1 as MNHEY and CDR2 as SVGEGT. This CDR3 contains 17 residues. CDR3 protein: CASSPKKGQGITGELFF. The CDR3 nucleotides read TGTGCCAGCAGCCCCAAAAAGGGACAGGGGATCACCGGGGAGCTGTTTTTT.

J is TRBJ2-3 and V is TRBV7-2; 7 bases are shared with TRBD1. This CDR3 has 15 residues. CDR1 and CDR2 (germline): SGHTA, FQGNSA. The ends lost 3 bases at V and 5 bases at J; junction bases unmatched: 8. The CDR3 nucleotides read TGTGCCAGCAGCTTCCGAGCAGGGGGTATAGATACGCAGTATTTT. This translates into CASSFRAGGIDTQYF.

The V and J genes are TRBV5-1 and TRBJ2-1; no clear D. Germline CDR1 is SGHRS and CDR2 is YFSETQ. Trimming shortened V by 0 bases and J by 4 bases, and 8 bases separated the two germline ends. CDR3 size: 14 residues. The CDR3: CASSLGDIYNEQFF. CDR3 in DNA: TGCGCCAGCAGCTTGGGAGACATTTACAATGAGCAGTTCTTC.

The chain links TRBV12-3 or TRBV12-4 to TRBJ1-1; D gene ambiguous. The V and J ends lost 6 bases and 11 bases respectively, with 16 bases between them. CDR3 length equals 12 residues. DNA of the CDR3: TGTGCCAGCAGCCAAGACCAATTTGACGCTTTCTTT. Translating gives CASSQDQFDAFF.

The rearrangement links TRBV29-1 to TRBJ1-2, with TRBD1 as a possible D gene (5 bases). Germline lookup yields CDR1 SQVTM and CDR2 ANQGSEA. V lost 7 bases and J lost 4, with 13 bases in between. CDR3 length equals 12 residues. The CDR3 here is CSAQRGGYGYTF. The DNA for the CDR3 is TGCAGCGCCCAACGGGGGGGCTATGGCTACACCTTC.

A note on this clonotype: A much larger clone lies one base from this, so it may be a read error. This chain's CDR3 is CSVGENTEAFF. CDR3 DNA: TGCAGCGTTGGAGAGAACACTGAAGCTTTCTTT. This chain joins TRBV29-1 and TRBJ1-1; no clear D gene. The CDR3 extends over 11 amino acids. Per the germline V gene, CDR1 is SQVTM and CDR2 is ANQGSEA. Between the trimmed V and J ends, which lost 4 bases and 1 base, there was a span of 4 bases.